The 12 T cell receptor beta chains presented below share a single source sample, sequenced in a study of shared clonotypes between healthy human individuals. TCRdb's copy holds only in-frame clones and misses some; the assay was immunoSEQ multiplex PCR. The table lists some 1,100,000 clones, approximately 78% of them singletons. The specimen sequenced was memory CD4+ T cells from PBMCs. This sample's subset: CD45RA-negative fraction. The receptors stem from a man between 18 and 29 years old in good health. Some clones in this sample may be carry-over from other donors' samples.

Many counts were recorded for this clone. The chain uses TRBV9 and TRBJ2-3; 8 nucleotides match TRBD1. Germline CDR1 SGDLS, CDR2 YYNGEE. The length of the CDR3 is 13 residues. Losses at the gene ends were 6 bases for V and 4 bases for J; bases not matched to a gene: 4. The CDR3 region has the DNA TGTGCCAGCACCCGGACAGGGTCAGATACGCAGTATTTT. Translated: CASTRTGSDTQYF.

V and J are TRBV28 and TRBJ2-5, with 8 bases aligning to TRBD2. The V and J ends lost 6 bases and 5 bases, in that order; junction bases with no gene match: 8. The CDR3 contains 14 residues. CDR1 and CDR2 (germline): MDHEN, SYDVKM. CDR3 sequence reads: CASRPPAGVETQYF. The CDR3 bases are TGTGCCAGCAGACCGCCAGCGGGAGTTGAGACCCAGTACTTC.

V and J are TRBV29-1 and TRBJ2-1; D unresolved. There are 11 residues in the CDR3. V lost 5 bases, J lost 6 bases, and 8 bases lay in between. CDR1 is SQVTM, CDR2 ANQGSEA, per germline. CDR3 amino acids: CSVPWANEQFF. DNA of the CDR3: TGCAGCGTTCCATGGGCCAATGAGCAGTTCTTC.

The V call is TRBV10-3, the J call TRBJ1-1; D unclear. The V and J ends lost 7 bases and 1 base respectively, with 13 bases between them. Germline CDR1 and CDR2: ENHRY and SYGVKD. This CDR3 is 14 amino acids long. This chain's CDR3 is CAIKQSTWNTEAFF. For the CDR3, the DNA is TGTGCCATCAAACAGTCTACGTGGAACACTGAAGCTTTCTTT.

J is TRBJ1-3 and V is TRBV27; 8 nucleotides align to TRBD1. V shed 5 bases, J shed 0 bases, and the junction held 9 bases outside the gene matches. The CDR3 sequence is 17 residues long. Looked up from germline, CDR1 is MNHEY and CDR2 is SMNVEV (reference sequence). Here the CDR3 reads CASSRQGRTGSGNTIYF. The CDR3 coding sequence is TGTGCCAGCAGTCGACAGGGGCGGACGGGCTCTGGAAACACCATATATTTT.

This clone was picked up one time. The DNA of the CDR3 is TGTGCCAGCAGTGCCATCGACAGGCACGAGCAGTACTTC. Protein sequence: CASSAIDRHEQYF. This sequence joins TRBV28 and TRBJ2-7; TRBD1 might be the D (6 bases). Germline values: CDR1 MDHEN, CDR2 SYDVKM. The CDR3 has 13 amino acids. V was trimmed by 5 bases and J by 5 bases, leaving 13 bases between them.

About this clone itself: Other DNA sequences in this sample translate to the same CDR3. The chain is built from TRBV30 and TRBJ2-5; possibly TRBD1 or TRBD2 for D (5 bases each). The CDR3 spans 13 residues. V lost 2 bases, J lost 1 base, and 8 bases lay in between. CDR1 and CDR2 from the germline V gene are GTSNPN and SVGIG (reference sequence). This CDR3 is CAWSSGSQETQYF. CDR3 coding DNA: TGTGCCTGGAGTTCAGGGAGCCAAGAGACCCAGTACTTC. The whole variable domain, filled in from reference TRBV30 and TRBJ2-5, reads SQTIHQWPATLVQPVGSPLSLECTVEGTSNPNLYWYRQAAGRGLQLLFYSVGIGQISSEVPQNLSASRPQDRQFILSSKKLLLSDSGFYLCAWSSGSQETQYFGPGTRLLVL.

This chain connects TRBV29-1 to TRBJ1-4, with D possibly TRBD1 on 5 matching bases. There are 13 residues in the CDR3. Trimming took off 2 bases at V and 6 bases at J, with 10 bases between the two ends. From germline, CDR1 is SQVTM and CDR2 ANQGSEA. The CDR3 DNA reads TGCAGCGTTGAAACAGGAGGGGATGAAAAACTGTTTTTT. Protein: CSVETGGDEKLFF.

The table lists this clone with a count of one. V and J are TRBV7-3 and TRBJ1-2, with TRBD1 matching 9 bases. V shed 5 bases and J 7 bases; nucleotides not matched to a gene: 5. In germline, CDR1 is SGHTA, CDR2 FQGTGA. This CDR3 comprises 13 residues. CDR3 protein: CASSPGGQGGYTF. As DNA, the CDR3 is TGTGCCAGCAGCCCGGGGGGACAGGGTGGCTACACCTTC.

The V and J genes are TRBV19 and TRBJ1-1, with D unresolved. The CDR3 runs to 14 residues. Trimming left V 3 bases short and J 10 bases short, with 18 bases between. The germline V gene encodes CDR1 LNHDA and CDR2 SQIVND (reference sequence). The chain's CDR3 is CASSINPDRGGAFF. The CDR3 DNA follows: TGTGCCAGTAGTATTAACCCGGACCGCGGAGGAGCTTTCTTT.

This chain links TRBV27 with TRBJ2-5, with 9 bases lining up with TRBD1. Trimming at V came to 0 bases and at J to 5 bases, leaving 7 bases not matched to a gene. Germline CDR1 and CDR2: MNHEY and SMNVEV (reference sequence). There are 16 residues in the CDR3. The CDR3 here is CASSLSGWDRVETQYF. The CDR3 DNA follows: TGTGCCAGCAGTTTATCGGGGTGGGACAGGGTTGAGACCCAGTACTTC.

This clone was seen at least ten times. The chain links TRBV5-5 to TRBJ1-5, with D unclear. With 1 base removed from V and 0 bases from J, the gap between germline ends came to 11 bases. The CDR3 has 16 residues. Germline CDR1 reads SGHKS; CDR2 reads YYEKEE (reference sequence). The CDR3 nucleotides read TGTGCCAGCAGCTTGTATAACGGATATAGCAATCAGCCCCAGCATTTT. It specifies CASSLYNGYSNQPQHF. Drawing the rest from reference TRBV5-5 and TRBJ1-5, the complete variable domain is DAGVTQSPTHLIKTRGQQVTLRCSPISGHKSVSWYQQVLGQGPQFIFQYYEKEERGRGNFPDRFSARQFPNYSSELNVNALLLGDSALYLCASSLYNGYSNQPQHFGDGTRLSIL.